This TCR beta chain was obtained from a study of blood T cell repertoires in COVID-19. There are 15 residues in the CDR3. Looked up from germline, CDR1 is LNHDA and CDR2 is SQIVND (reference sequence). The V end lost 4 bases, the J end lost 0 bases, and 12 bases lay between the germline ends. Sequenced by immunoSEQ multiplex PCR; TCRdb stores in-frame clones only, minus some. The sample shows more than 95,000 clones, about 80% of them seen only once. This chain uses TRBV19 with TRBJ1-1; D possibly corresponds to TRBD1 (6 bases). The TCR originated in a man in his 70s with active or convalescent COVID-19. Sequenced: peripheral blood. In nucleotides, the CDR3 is TGTGCCAGTAGTAGAGGACAGACCATGAACACTGAAGCTTTCTTT. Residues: CASSRGQTMNTEAFF.